The T cell receptor (beta chain) under discussion was sequenced for a study of blood T cell repertoires in COVID-19. Study processing details: Amplification of reference gene primers provided the estimated nucleated cell counts. The protocol was immunoSEQ multiplex PCR, while the TCRdb copy is restricted to in-frame clones and leaves out a portion. V and J calls and clone size come straight from that table; D and trimming were deduced from the DNA. The sample has 20,000 to 25,000 clones; approximately 73% are singletons. The CDR3 has 14 amino acids. Trimming shortened V by 2 bases and J by 4 bases, and 11 bases separated the two germline ends. CDR1 and CDR2 (germline): SGHTA, FQGNSA.

The TCR sequence derives from a human donor in a cohort sampled during active or convalescent COVID-19. The chain recombines TRBV7-2 with TRBJ1-1; tentatively, D is TRBD1 (5 bases). Sequencing used peripheral blood. The CDR3 DNA follows: TGTGCCAGCAGCTTACGGAGGGGCGGCACTGAAGCTTTCTTT. This gives the protein CASSLRRGGTEAFF.